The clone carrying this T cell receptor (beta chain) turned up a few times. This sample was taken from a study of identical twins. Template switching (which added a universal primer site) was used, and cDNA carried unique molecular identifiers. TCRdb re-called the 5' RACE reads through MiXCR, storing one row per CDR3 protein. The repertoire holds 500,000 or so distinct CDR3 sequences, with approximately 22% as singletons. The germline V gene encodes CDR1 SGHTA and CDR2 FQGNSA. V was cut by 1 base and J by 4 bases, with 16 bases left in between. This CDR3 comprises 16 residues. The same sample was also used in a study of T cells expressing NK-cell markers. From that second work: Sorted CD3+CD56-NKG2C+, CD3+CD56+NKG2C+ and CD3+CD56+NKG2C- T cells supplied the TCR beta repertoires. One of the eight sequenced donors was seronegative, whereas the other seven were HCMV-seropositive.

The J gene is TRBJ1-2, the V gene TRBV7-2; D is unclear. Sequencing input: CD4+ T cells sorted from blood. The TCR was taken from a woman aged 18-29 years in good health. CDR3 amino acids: CASSLDSTGRSYGYTF. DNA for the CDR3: TGTGCCAGCAGCTTAGATTCGACTGGTCGCAGCTATGGCTACACCTTC.